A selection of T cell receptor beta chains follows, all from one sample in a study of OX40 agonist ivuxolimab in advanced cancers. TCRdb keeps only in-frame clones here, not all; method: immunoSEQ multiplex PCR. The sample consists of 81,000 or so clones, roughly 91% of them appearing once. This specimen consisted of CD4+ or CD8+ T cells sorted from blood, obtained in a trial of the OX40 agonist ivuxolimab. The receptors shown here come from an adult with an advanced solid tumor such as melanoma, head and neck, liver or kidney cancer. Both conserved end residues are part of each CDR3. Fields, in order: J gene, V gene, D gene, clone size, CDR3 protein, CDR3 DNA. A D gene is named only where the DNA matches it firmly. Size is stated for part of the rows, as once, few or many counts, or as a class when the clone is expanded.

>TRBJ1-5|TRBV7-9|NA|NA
CASSRGGQINQPQHF
TGTGCCAGCAGCCGGGGAGGACAGATCAATCAGCCCCAGCATTTT
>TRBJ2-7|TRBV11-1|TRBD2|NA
CASSKSSGTTTYEQYF
TGTGCCAGCAGCAAGTCCAGCGGGACCACCACCTACGAGCAGTACTTC
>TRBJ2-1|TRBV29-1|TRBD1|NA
CSVEDLRDSLNNEQFF
TGCAGCGTTGAAGACCTCCGGGACAGCTTAAACAATGAGCAGTTCTTC
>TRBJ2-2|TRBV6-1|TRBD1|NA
CASTPGTGFTGELFF
TGTGCCAGCACCCCCGGGACAGGGTTCACCGGGGAGCTGTTTTTT
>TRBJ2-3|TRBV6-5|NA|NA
CASRGPGAQRTQYF
TGTGCCAGCAGGGGACCGGGCGCCCAGAGGACGCAGTATTTT
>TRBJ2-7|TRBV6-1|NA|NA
CASMRDAIYEQYF
TGTGCCAGCATGAGGGACGCTATCTACGAGCAGTACTTC
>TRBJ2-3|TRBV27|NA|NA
CASSMRPRDTQYF
TGTGCCAGCAGTATGCGACCAAGAGATACGCAGTATTTT
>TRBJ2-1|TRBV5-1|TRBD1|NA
CASSLEGTGVDEQFF
TGCGCCAGCAGCTTGGAAGGGACAGGGGTTGATGAGCAGTTCTTC
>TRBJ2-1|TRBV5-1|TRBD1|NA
CASSLGTDDEQFF
TGCGCCAGCAGCTTAGGGACAGACGATGAGCAGTTCTTC
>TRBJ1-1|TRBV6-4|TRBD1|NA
CASSAIPRDRKKVNTEAFF
TGTGCCAGCAGTGCAATTCCCCGGGACAGAAAAAAGGTGAACACTGAAGCTTTCTTT
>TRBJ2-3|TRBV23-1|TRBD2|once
CASGSLTSGGASDTQYF
TGCGCCAGCGGTTCATTGACTAGCGGGGGGGCCTCAGATACGCAGTATTTT
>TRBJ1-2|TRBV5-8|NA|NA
CASILLGRFEGYTF
TGTGCCAGCATCTTACTAGGACGTTTTGAAGGCTACACCTTC
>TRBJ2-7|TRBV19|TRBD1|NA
CASSTPRDRGYEQYF
TGTGCCAGTAGTACCCCCCGGGACAGGGGATACGAGCAGTACTTC
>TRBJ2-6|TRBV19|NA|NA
CASSIDSPGSGANVLTF
TGTGCCAGTAGTATAGATTCACCAGGCTCTGGGGCCAACGTCCTGACTTTC
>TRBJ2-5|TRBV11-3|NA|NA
CASSLGDGETQYF
TGTGCCAGCAGCTTAGGGGACGGAGAGACCCAGTACTTC
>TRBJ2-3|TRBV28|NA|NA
CASSLTSDTQYF
TGTGCCAGCAGTTTAACATCAGATACGCAGTATTTT
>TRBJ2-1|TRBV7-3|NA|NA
CASSLRQGTDNEQFF
TGTGCCAGCAGCTTACGGCAGGGGACCGACAATGAGCAGTTCTTC
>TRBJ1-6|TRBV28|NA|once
CASSGRTDSPLHF
TGTGCCAGCAGCGGTAGGACGGATTCACCCCTCCACTTT
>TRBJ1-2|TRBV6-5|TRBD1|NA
CASRQGTGLNYGYTF
TGTGCCAGCAGGCAGGGGACAGGGCTAAACTATGGCTACACCTTC
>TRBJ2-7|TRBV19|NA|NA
CASSIDSQQSYEQYF
TGTGCCAGTAGTATAGACAGCCAGCAGTCCTACGAGCAGTACTTC
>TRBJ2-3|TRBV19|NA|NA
CASSILETDTQYF
TGTGCCAGTAGTATATTAGAGACAGATACGCAGTATTTT
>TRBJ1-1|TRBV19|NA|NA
CASSISIRDVSTMNTEAFF
TGTGCCAGTAGTATTTCGATAAGGGACGTTAGTACCATGAACACTGAAGCTTTCTTT
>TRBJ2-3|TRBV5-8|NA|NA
CASRSRGEADTQYF
TGTGCCAGCAGGTCCAGGGGGGAGGCAGATACGCAGTATTTT
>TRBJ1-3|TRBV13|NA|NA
CASSSGVLRNTIYF
TGTGCCAGCAGCTCCGGGGTGTTAAGAAACACCATATATTTT
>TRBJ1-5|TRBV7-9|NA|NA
CASSWTSGREHQPQHF
TGTGCCAGCAGCTGGACGAGTGGCAGGGAACATCAGCCCCAGCATTTT
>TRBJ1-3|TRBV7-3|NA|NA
CASSPTSGNTIYF
TGTGCCAGCAGCCCGACCTCAGGAAACACCATATATTTT
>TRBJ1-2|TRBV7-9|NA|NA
CASSLVVLGATDYGYTF
TGTGCCAGCAGCTTAGTTGTGCTTGGAGCTACAGACTATGGCTACACCTTC
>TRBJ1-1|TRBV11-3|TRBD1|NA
CASSPGGQNTEAFF
TGTGCCAGCAGCCCAGGGGGCCAAAACACTGAAGCTTTCTTT
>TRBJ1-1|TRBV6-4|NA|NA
CASSRDRNLEAFF
TGTGCCAGCTCCAGGGACCGCAATTTAGAAGCTTTCTTT
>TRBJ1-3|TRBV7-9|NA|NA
CASKRDGLSGNTIYF
TGTGCCAGTAAACGGGACGGCCTCTCTGGAAACACCATATATTTT
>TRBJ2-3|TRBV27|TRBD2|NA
CASRTSGGGDTQYF
TGTGCCAGCCGGACTAGCGGGGGGGGAGATACGCAGTATTTT
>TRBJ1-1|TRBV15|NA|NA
CATSSFRQDTEAFF
TGTGCCACCAGCAGCTTCCGACAGGACACTGAAGCTTTCTTT
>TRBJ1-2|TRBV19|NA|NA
CASSFRIRHFYTF
TGTGCCAGTAGTTTCCGTATTAGACACTTCTACACCTTC
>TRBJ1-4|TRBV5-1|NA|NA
CASSLVSIGEKLFF
TGCGCCAGCAGCTTGGTATCTATTGGGGAAAAACTGTTTTTT
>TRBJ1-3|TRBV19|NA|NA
CASSILGGQQSSGNTIYF
TGTGCCAGTAGTATACTGGGTGGGCAGCAGAGCTCTGGAAACACCATATATTTT
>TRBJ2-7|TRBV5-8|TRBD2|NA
CASSMGAAGAYEQYF
TGTGCCAGCAGTATGGGCGCGGCGGGGGCCTACGAGCAGTACTTC
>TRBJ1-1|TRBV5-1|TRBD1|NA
CASSFMGQGATEAFF
TGCGCCAGCAGCTTTATGGGACAGGGGGCCACTGAAGCTTTCTTT